The 5 T cell receptor beta chains in this list originate from one sample, sequenced in a study of PD-1 blockade in mismatch repair-deficient tumors. Assay: immunoSEQ multiplex PCR; the TCRdb copy retains only in-frame clones and omits some. The data contain 40,000 to 60,000 clones, around four fifths of them seen just once; the ten biggest clones take up 2.5% to 4%. This material consisted of peripheral blood, taken 4 weeks after starting pembrolizumab. Receptors were obtained from an adult with mismatch repair-deficient cancer.

This sequence joins TRBV7-9 and TRBJ2-5, with D unclear. V was cut by 5 bases and J by 0 bases, with 4 bases left in between. The CDR3 has 12 residues. Germline V gene lookup returns CDR1 SEHNR and CDR2 FQNEAQ (reference sequence). DNA for the CDR3: TGTGCCAGCAGCGGATACCAAGAGACCCAGTACTTC. It yields the protein CASSGYQETQYF.

The rearrangement joins TRBV5-5 to TRBJ2-1, with 7 bases lining up with TRBD1. This CDR3 contains 16 residues. V lost 4 bases, J lost 0 bases, and 7 bases stayed unmatched. Germline V gives CDR1 SGHKS, CDR2 YYEKEE (reference sequence). CDR3 residues: CASSLTGESSYNEQFF. The DNA of the CDR3 is TGTGCCAGCAGCCTCACAGGGGAAAGCTCCTACAATGAGCAGTTCTTC.

V gene TRBV7-2 combines with J gene TRBJ2-3, with 9 bases lining up with TRBD1. Germline V CDR1 and CDR2: SGHTA, FQGNSA. The CDR3 is 17 residues long. V was clipped by 5 bases and J by 2 bases; unmatched bases: 11. The CDR3 protein is CASSLSSDRGPTDTQYF. Written as DNA, the CDR3 is TGTGCCAGCAGCCTGTCCTCGGACAGGGGCCCCACAGATACGCAGTATTTT. Looking up the rest from reference TRBV7-2 and TRBJ2-3 gives the full variable domain: GAGVSQSPSNKVTEKGKDVELRCDPISGHTALYWYRQSLGQGLEFLIYFQGNSAPDKSGLPSDRFSAERTGGSVSTLTIQRTQQEDSAVYLCASSLSSDRGPTDTQYFGPGTRLTVL.

The rearrangement uses TRBV11-3 and TRBJ1-2; possible D gene TRBD1, 5 bases. The CDR3 is made up of 14 amino acids. The germline V and J ends were trimmed by 6 bases and 6 bases, with 17 bases remaining between them. Germline loops: CDR1 SGHNT, CDR2 YENEEA. The CDR3 region is CASSYFREGNGYTF. CDR3 DNA: TGTGCCAGCAGTTACTTCCGCGAGGGGAATGGCTACACCTTC.

The rearrangement joins TRBV4-2 to TRBJ1-4; 9 nucleotides agree with TRBD1. Germline V gives CDR1 LGHNA, CDR2 YNFKEQ. This CDR3 is 16 amino acids long. V lost 5 bases to trimming and J lost 8 bases; unmatched junction nucleotides: 12. The CDR3 is CASSSGQGTTKEKLFF. CDR3 nucleotide sequence: TGTGCCAGCAGCTCCGGACAGGGGACGACCAAGGAAAAACTGTTTTTT.